The entry that follows covers one TCR beta chain sequence. Its cognate antigen is unknown. This CDR3 region has 17 residues. The V gene end was trimmed by 5 bases and the J gene end by 0 bases; junction bases not matched to a gene: 12. From germline, CDR1 is SEHNR and CDR2 FQNEAQ (reference sequence). Documented time point: blood 4 weeks post-SBRT, at nephrectomy. Treatment meaning: 15 Gy SBRT to primary tumor, nephrectomy 4 weeks later. Nephrectomy followed 15 Gy stereotactic body radiation by 4 weeks. The tumor was a clear cell renal cell carcinoma. The data stem from a study of radiation and T cells in renal cell carcinoma. Assay used: immunoSEQ multiplex PCR; TCRdb lists only in-frame clones, some missing. The sample lists more than 120,000 clones; 75% to 90% were seen once. Study-level results: Without pretreatment biopsies, baseline tumor clonotype presence was undetermined. In blood, top tumor clones expanded by 2 weeks, shrinking by 4.

This chain joins TRBV7-9 and TRBJ2-5; 7 positions match TRBD2. This material consisted of blood, taken from a patient whose treatment included radiotherapy and nephrectomy. The origin of this receptor is a woman aged 45-60 years with renal cell carcinoma. The CDR3 loop is CASSAGWEGSHQETQYF. DNA for the CDR3: TGTGCCAGCAGCGCCGGTTGGGAGGGGAGCCACCAAGAGACCCAGTACTTC.